The present TCR beta chain was sequenced within a study of cytomegalovirus exposure and HLA in healthy donors. Study-wide results and caveats: The study flagged roughly 160 TCR beta chains as cytomegalovirus-associated.

V was clipped by 0 bases and J by 5 bases, with 6 bases between them. The CDR3 contains 13 residues. Germline CDR1 is SGHRS and CDR2 is YFSETQ. As regards this clone: The antigen is unknown.

The PCR ran on 60 Vbeta and 13 Jbeta primers. Here immunoSEQ multiplex PCR was the method, and the copy in TCRdb shows in-frame clones only, minus some. This sample has about 150,000 clones, with approximately 78% found just once. Sequences were obtained from PBMCs. This chain links TRBV5-1 with TRBJ1-5; D is unresolved. The origin of this receptor is a woman aged 45-60 years in good health and CMV-seropositive. The CDR3 reads CASSLGRDQPQHF. CDR3 sequence (DNA): TGCGCCAGCAGCTTGGGGCGGGATCAGCCCCAGCATTTT.